Listed here are 18 T cell receptor beta chains from one sample, sequenced in a study of blood T cell repertoires in COVID-19. The data were produced by immunoSEQ multiplex PCR, yet TCRdb's version contains in-frame clones alone and is incomplete. Found here are 140,000 to 150,000 clones, 75% to 90% of them singletons; the top ten hold around 8%. Input material: peripheral blood. The source of these receptors is a woman aged 55 to 70 with COVID-19, enrolled during active disease.

This clone appeared a single time. V usage is TRBV14 and J usage is TRBJ2-7; 10 nucleotides match TRBD1. This CDR3 comprises 15 residues. Germline-derived CDR1 and CDR2 are SGHDN and FVKESK. The junction had 4 bases not matched to a gene; V was cut back by 0 bases and J by 5 bases. CDR3 DNA: TGTGCCAGCAGCCAAGATGGGACAGGGGCCAACGAGCAGTACTTC. It encodes CASSQDGTGANEQYF.

This sequence joins TRBV15 and TRBJ2-3; TRBD2 might be the D (6 bases). V lost 3 bases and J 0 bases, leaving 13 bases between the germline ends. Looked up from germline, CDR1 is LNHNV and CDR2 is YYDKDF (reference sequence). The CDR3 sequence is 16 residues long. The CDR3 bases are TGTGCCACCAGCAGTAACCGGGACTCTAGCACAGATACGCAGTATTTT. This sequence encodes CATSSNRDSSTDTQYF. Filled out from reference TRBV15 and TRBJ2-3, the complete variable domain reads DAMVIQNPRYQVTQFGKPVTLSCSQTLNHNVMYWYQQKSSQAPKLLFHYYDKDFNNEADTPDNFQSRRPNTSFCFLDIRSPGLGDTAMYLCATSSNRDSSTDTQYFGPGTRLTVL.

The gene calls are TRBV19 and TRBJ1-2; maybe TRBD1 (6 bases). The CDR3 has 13 amino acids. The V and J ends lost 5 bases and 0 bases respectively, with 7 bases between them. CDR1 and CDR2 from the germline V gene are LNHDA and SQIVND (reference sequence). The CDR3 nucleotides read TGTGCCAGTAGTTACAGGGCTAACTATGGCTACACCTTC. Translated, it gives CASSYRANYGYTF.

V and J are TRBV2 and TRBJ1-1, with D maybe TRBD1 (5 bases). The CDR3 covers 14 residues. Germline V gene data show CDR1 as SNHLY and CDR2 as FYNNEI. V was pared by 7 bases and J by 3 bases, with 15 bases between. CDR3 coding DNA: TGTGCCAGCACTGCAGGGAATTGGGACACTGAAGCTTTCTTT. Translated, it gives CASTAGNWDTEAFF. Complete variable domain (other parts from reference TRBV2 and TRBJ1-1): EPEVTQTPSHQVTQMGQEVILRCVPISNHLYFYWYRQILGQKVEFLVSFYNNEISEKSEIFDDQFSVERPDGSNFTLKIRSTKLEDSAMYFCASTAGNWDTEAFFGQGTRLTVV.

V and J are TRBV18 and TRBJ1-1; the match to TRBD1 covers 7 bases. Germline V CDR1 and CDR2: KGHSH, LQKENI. With V trimmed by 3 bases and J by 1 base, 2 bases remained unmatched. This CDR3 has 14 amino acids. The DNA of the CDR3 is TGTGCCAGCTCACCCGGGACAGAGAACACTGAAGCTTTCTTT. It encodes CASSPGTENTEAFF.

The rearrangement links TRBV5-4 to TRBJ1-2; D remains unclear. CDR1 SGHNT and CDR2 YYREEE come from the germline V gene (reference sequence). CDR3 size: 15 residues. Trimming left V 0 bases short and J 2 bases short, with 11 bases between. The DNA for the CDR3 is TGTGCCAGCAGCTTGGTTGAGGTTGCCAACTATGGCTACACCTTC. It is translated as CASSLVEVANYGYTF. Looking up the rest from reference TRBV5-4 and TRBJ1-2 gives the full variable domain: ETGVTQSPTHLIKTRGQQVTLRCSSQSGHNTVSWYQQALGQGPQFIFQYYREEENGRGNFPPRFSGLQFPNYSSELNVNALELDDSALYLCASSLVEVANYGYTFGSGTRLTVV.

The chain carries TRBV5-1 and TRBJ1-6; D is unclear. Trimming stripped 0 bases from V and 15 bases from J, with 16 bases between. Looked up from germline, CDR1 is SGHRS and CDR2 is YFSETQ. The CDR3 spans 14 residues. The CDR3 DNA reads as TGCGCCAGCAGCTTGGGACACGGGTCGGGATACCTCCACTTT. It yields the protein CASSLGHGSGYLHF.

The V and J genes are TRBV18 and TRBJ1-6, with TRBD1 identical over 7 bases. From germline, CDR1 is KGHSH and CDR2 LQKENI. With 3 bases clipped from V and 8 bases from J, the junction kept 4 bases outside the gene matches. This CDR3 is built from 14 residues. The CDR3 loop is CASSPGQSDSPLHF. For the CDR3, the DNA is TGTGCCAGCTCACCGGGACAGTCTGATTCACCCCTCCACTTT.

J is TRBJ1-6 and V is TRBV19; D is perhaps TRBD1 (5 bases). Germline V gene sequence: CDR1 LNHDA, CDR2 SQIVND (reference sequence). Trimming took off 7 bases at V and 6 bases at J, with 13 bases between the two ends. The CDR3 loop spans 14 amino acids. The CDR3 region has the DNA TGTGCCAGTACCATGGGGGGTTCTAATTCACCCCTCCACTTT. Amino acids: CASTMGGSNSPLHF.

This chain joins TRBV5-4 and TRBJ2-7; the D gene is possibly TRBD1 (8 bases). Looked up from germline, CDR1 is SGHNT and CDR2 is YYREEE (reference sequence). This CDR3 is 20 amino acids long. Trimming stripped 4 bases from V and 7 bases from J, with 36 bases between. The CDR3 protein is CASSLGGSGQGVLASWEQYF. The CDR3 region has the DNA TGTGCCAGCAGCCTGGGAGGGAGTGGACAGGGAGTTTTAGCATCGTGGGAGCAGTACTTC.

CDR3 bases: TGTGCCATCAGGTCCGGGACAGGGGTGTCCTACGAGCAGTACTTC. Translation: CAIRSGTGVSYEQYF. This chain links TRBV10-3 with TRBJ2-7; 10 bases are shared with TRBD1. V gave up 6 bases and J gave up 1 base; unmatched junction bases: 6. The CDR3 is 15 residues long. Germline CDR1 ENHRY, CDR2 SYGVKD.

V is TRBV6-2 or TRBV6-3 and J is TRBJ2-7; D is unclear. The V gene lost 6 bases and the J gene lost 6 bases, with 21 bases spanning the gap. Germline CDR1 MNHEY, CDR2 SVGEGT. The CDR3 spans 15 residues. CDR3 sequence: CASSSLATPPREQYF. CDR3 nucleotides: TGTGCCAGCAGCTCTCTCGCTACCCCCCCTCGCGAGCAGTACTTC.

This clone was observed a few times. This chain uses TRBV5-4 with TRBJ1-2, with 9 bases that match TRBD1. This CDR3 is 14 amino acids long. Germline CDR1 reads SGHNT; CDR2 reads YYREEE (reference sequence). The trim removed 4 bases at V and 2 bases at J, leaving 3 bases unmatched. DNA of the CDR3: TGTGCCAGCAGCCAGGACAGGGGAAACTATGGCTACACCTTC. The encoded protein is CASSQDRGNYGYTF.

The chain couples TRBV19 to TRBJ2-1; 7 bases are shared with TRBD2. The CDR3 runs 17 residues. Trimming at V came to 0 bases and at J to 8 bases, leaving 13 bases not matched to a gene. Germline loops: CDR1 LNHDA, CDR2 SQIVND (reference sequence). This chain's CDR3 is CASSIDGAGSAIDEQFF. CDR3 sequence (DNA): TGTGCCAGTAGTATAGATGGAGCGGGGTCGGCTATCGATGAGCAGTTCTTC. The complete variable domain, with remaining parts taken from reference TRBV19 and TRBJ2-1, reads DGGITQSPKYLFRKEGQNVTLSCEQNLNHDAMYWYRQDPGQGLRLIYYSQIVNDFQKGDIAEGYSVSREKKESFPLTVTSAQKNPTAFYLCASSIDGAGSAIDEQFFGPGTRLTVL.

The genes are TRBV5-4 and TRBJ1-2; TRBD1 matches at 9 bases. The J segment lost 5 bases and the V segment lost 4 bases, leaving 6 bases of the junction unmatched. The germline V gene has CDR1 SGHNT and CDR2 YYREEE (reference sequence). The CDR3 length is 14 residues. The CDR3 sequence is CASSAKTGGYGYTF. For the CDR3, the DNA is TGTGCCAGCAGCGCAAAGACAGGGGGTTATGGCTACACCTTC.

This rearrangement joins TRBV29-1 to TRBJ1-4; the D gene is possibly TRBD1 (6 bases). The CDR3 covers 16 residues. Germline V CDR1 and CDR2: SQVTM, ANQGSEA. Between the trimmed V and J ends, which lost 7 bases and 8 bases, there was a span of 26 bases. In nucleotides, the CDR3 is TGCAGCGCCCCGGGGGGGACAACCCACGGGGGAGAAAAACTGTTTTTT. Amino acid sequence: CSAPGGTTHGGEKLFF.

Judged by abundance, this clone is medium-sized. The chain is built from TRBV9 and TRBJ1-2; 8 bases map to TRBD1. After removal of 6 bases from V and 3 bases from J, the junction contained 16 bases not matched to a gene. The CDR3 runs 17 residues. CDR1 is SGDLS, CDR2 YYNGEE, per germline. The CDR3 nucleotides read TGTGCCAGCACCGCCGGGACAGGTCTTCCACCCTACTATGGCTACACCTTC. Translated: CASTAGTGLPPYYGYTF.

This chain links TRBV2 with TRBJ2-7; TRBD1 might be the D (6 bases). V shed 10 bases and J shed 0 bases, with 13 bases lying between them. The CDR3 is made up of 13 amino acids. Per the germline V gene, CDR1 is SNHLY and CDR2 is FYNNEI. The DNA of the CDR3 is TGTGCCACCATGGGACATTACTCCTACGAGCAGTACTTC. Its translation is CATMGHYSYEQYF.